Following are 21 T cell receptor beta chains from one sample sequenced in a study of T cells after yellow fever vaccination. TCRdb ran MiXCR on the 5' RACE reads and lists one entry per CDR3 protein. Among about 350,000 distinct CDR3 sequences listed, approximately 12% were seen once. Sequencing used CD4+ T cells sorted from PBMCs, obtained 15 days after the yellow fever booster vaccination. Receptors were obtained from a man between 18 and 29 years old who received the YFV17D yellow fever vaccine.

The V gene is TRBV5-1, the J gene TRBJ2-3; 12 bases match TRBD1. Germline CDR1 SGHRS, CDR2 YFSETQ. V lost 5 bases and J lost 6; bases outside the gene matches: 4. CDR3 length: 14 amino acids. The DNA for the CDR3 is TGCGCCAGCAGTGGGACAGGGGGCTTGGATACGCAGTATTTT. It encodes CASSGTGGLDTQYF.

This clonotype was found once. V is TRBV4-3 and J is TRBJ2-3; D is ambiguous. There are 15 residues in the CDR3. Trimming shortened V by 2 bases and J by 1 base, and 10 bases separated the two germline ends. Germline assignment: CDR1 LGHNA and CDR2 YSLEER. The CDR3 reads CASSQSTCGTDTQYF. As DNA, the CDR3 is TGCGCCAGCAGCCAATCGACTTGCGGCACAGATACGCAGTATTTT.

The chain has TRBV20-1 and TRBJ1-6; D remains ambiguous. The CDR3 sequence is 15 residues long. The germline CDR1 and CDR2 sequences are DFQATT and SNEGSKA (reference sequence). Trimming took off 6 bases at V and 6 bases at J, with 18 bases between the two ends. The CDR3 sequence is CSASRTQNINSPLHF. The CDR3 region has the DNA TGCAGTGCGAGCCGGACCCAAAATATTAATTCACCCCTCCACTTT.

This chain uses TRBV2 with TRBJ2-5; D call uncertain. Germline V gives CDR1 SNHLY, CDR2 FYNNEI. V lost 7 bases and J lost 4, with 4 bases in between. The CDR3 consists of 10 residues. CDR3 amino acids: CASMIETQYF. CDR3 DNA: TGTGCCAGCATGATAGAGACCCAGTACTTC.

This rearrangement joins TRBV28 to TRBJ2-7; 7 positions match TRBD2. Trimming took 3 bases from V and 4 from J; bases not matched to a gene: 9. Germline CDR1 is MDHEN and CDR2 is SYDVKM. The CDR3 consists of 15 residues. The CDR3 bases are TGTGCCAGCAGTTTTGGAAGCGGGGACCCTTACGAGCAGTACGTC. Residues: CASSFGSGDPYEQYV.

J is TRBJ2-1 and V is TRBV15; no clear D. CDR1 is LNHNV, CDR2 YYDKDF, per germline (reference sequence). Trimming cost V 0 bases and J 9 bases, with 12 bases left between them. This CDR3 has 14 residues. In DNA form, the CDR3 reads TGTGCCACCAGCAGAGATACGAGTAGAAGTGAGCAGTTCTTC. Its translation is CATSRDTSRSEQFF.

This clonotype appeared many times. Here the CDR3 DNA reads TGTGCCAGCAGTGTGGATAGCCGCGACATTCAGTACTTC. Translation: CASSVDSRDIQYF. The chain has TRBV2 and TRBJ2-4, with D unclear. V lost 4 bases and J 8 bases, leaving 12 bases between the germline ends. Per the germline V gene, CDR1 is SNHLY and CDR2 is FYNNEI. This CDR3 contains 13 residues. Complete variable domain (other parts from reference TRBV2 and TRBJ2-4): EPEVTQTPSHQVTQMGQEVILRCVPISNHLYFYWYRQILGQKVEFLVSFYNNEISEKSEIFDDQFSVERPDGSNFTLKIRSTKLEDSAMYFCASSVDSRDIQYFGAGTRLSVL.

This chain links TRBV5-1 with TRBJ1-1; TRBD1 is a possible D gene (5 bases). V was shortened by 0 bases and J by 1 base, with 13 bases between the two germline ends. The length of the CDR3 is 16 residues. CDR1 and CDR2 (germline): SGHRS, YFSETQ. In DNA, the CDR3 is TGCGCCAGCAGCTTGGACAGGTCCATTTGGAACACTGAAGCTTTCTTT. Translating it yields CASSLDRSIWNTEAFF.

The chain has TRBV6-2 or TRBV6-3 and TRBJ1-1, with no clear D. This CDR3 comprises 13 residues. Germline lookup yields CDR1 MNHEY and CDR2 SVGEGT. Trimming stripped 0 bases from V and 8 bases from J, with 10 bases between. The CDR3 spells CASSYSFSVEAFF. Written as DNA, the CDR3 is TGTGCCAGCAGTTACTCGTTTTCGGTGGAAGCTTTCTTT.

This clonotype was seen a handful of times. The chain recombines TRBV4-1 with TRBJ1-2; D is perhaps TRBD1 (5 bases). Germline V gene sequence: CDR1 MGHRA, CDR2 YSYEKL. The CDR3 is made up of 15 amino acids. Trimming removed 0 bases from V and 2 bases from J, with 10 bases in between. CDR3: CASSQDPGLNYGYTF. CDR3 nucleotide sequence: TGCGCCAGCAGCCAAGATCCAGGGTTAAACTATGGCTACACCTTC.

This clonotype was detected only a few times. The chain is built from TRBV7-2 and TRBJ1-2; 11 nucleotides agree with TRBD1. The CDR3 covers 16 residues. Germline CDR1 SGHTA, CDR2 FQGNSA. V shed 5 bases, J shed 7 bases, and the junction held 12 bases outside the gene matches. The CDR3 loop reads CASSAQTDRGRGGYTF. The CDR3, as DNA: TGTGCCAGCAGCGCCCAGACGGACAGGGGGCGGGGTGGCTACACCTTC.

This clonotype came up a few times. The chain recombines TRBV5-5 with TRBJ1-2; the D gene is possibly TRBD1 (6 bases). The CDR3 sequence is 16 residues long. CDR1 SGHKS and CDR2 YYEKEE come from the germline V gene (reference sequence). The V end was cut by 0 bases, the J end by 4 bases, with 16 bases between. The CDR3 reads CASSLVSGAFGYGYTF. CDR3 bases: TGTGCCAGCAGCTTGGTTTCAGGGGCCTTCGGCTATGGCTACACCTTC.

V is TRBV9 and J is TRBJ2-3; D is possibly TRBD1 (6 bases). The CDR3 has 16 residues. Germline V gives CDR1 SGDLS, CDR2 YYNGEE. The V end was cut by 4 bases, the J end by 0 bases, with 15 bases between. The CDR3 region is CASSTPRGSSTDTQYF. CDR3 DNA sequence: TGTGCCAGCAGCACGCCCAGGGGATCTAGCACAGATACGCAGTATTTT.

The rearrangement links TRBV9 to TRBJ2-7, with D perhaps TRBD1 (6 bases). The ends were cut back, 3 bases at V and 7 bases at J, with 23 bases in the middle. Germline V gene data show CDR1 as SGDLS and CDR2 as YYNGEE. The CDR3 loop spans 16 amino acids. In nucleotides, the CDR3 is TGTGCCAGCAGCGGTCCGGACAGACAGCACTTTTATGAGCAGTACGTC. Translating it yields CASSGPDRQHFYEQYV.

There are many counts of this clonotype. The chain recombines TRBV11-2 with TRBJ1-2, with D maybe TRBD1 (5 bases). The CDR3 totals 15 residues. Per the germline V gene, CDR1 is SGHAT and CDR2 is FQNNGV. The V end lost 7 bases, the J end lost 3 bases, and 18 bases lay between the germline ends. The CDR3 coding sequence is TGTGCCAGCAACCCCCAGGGAGGGCTCCACTATGGCTACACCTTC. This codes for CASNPQGGLHYGYTF.

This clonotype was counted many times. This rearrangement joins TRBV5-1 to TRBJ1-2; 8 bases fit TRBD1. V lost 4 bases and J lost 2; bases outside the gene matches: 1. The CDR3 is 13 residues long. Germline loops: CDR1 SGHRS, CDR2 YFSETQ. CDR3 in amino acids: CASSGTGNYGYTF. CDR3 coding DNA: TGCGCCAGCAGCGGGACAGGAAACTATGGCTACACCTTC.

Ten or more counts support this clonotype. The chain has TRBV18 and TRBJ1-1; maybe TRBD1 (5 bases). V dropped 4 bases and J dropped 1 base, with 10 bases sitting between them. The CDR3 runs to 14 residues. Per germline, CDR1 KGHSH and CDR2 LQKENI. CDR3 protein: CASSLSRGNTEAFF. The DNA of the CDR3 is TGTGCCAGCTCACTGAGTAGGGGGAACACTGAAGCTTTCTTT.

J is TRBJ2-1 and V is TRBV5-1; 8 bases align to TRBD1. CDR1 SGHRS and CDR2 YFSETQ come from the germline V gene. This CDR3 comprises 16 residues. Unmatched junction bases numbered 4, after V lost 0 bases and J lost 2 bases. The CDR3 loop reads CASSLGQGAPYNEQFF. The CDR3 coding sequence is TGCGCCAGCAGCTTGGGCCAGGGGGCACCCTACAATGAGCAGTTCTTC.

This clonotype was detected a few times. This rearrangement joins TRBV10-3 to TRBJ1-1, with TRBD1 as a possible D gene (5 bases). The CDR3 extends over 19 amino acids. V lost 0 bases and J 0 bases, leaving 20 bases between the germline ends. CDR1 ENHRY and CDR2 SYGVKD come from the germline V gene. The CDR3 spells CAISESLRGGFYMNTEAFF. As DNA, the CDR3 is TGTGCCATCAGTGAGTCACTAAGGGGAGGATTTTACATGAACACTGAAGCTTTCTTT.

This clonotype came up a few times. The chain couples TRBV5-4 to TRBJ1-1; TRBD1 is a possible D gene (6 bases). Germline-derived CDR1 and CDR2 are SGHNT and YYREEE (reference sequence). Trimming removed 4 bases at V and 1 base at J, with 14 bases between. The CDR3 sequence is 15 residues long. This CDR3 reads CASSGGRTGNTEAFF. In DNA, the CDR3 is TGTGCCAGCAGCGGGGGCAGGACGGGGAACACTGAAGCTTTCTTT.

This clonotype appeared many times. This CDR3 is CASSLVSRKGQETQYF. The CDR3 nucleotides are TGCGCCAGCAGCTTGGTATCCAGAAAGGGACAAGAGACCCAGTACTTC. V is TRBV5-1 and J is TRBJ2-5, with no clear D. Germline CDR1 SGHRS, CDR2 YFSETQ. V was trimmed by 0 bases and J by 2 bases, leaving 14 bases between them. This CDR3 region has 16 residues.